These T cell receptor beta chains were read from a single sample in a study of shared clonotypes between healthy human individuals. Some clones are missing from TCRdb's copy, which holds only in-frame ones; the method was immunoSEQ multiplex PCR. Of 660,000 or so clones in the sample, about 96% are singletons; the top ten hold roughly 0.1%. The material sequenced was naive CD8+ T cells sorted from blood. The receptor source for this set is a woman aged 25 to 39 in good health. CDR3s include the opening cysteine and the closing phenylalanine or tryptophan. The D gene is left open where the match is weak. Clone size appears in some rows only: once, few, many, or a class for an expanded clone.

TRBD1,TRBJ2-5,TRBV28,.,CASSSDREPFQETQYF,TGTGCCAGCAGTTCCGACAGGGAACCCTTCCAAGAGACCCAGTACTTC
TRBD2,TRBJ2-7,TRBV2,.,CASSVGGRHEEDSYEQYF,TGTGCCAGCAGTGTAGGCGGGAGGCATGAAGAAGATTCCTACGAGCAGTACTTC
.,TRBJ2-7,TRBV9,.,CASSQGRGQTYEQYF,TGTGCCAGCAGCCAGGGGAGGGGGCAAACCTACGAGCAGTACTTC
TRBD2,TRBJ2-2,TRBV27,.,CASSPGTKVGELFF,TGTGCCAGCAGTCCCGGGACTAAAGTCGGGGAGCTGTTTTTT
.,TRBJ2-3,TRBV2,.,CASLGLALRTDTQYF,TGTGCCAGCTTAGGCCTTGCCCTGCGCACAGATACGCAGTATTTT
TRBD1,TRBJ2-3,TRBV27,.,CASSLTLDRAQDTQYF,TGTGCCAGCAGCTTAACGCTGGACAGGGCACAAGATACGCAGTATTTT
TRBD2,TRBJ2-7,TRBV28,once,CASSRAAGGSTYEQYF,TGTGCCAGCAGCCGAGCAGCGGGAGGGTCAACCTACGAGCAGTACTTC
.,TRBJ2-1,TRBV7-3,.,CASSPREASATNNEQFF,TGTGCCAGCAGCCCCCGCGAGGCTAGCGCAACAAACAATGAGCAGTTCTTC
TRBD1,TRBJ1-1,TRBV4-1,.,CASSPVGQGNTEAFF,TGCGCCAGCAGCCCCGTGGGACAGGGGAACACTGAAGCTTTCTTT
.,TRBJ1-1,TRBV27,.,CASTVGGGGYTEAFF,TGTGCCAGCACCGTGGGTGGGGGTGGGTACACTGAAGCTTTCTTT
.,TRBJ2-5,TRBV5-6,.,CASSPGAQETQYF,TGTGCCAGCAGCCCAGGGGCCCAAGAGACCCAGTACTTC
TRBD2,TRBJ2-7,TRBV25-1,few,CASRGASGYEQYF,TGTGCCTCTCGCGGGGCTAGCGGATACGAGCAGTACTTC
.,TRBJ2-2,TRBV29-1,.,CSVEGWNTGELFF,TGCAGCGTTGAAGGGTGGAACACCGGGGAGCTGTTTTTT
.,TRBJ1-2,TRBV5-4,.,CASSLFLAVGPQGGGYTF,TGTGCCAGCAGCTTGTTCCTGGCGGTGGGGCCCCAAGGAGGTGGCTACACCTTC
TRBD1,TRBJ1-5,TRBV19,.,CASSILGTANQPQHF,TGTGCCAGTAGTATCCTAGGGACAGCCAATCAGCCCCAGCATTTT
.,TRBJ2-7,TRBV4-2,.,CASSQESLGYYEQYF,TGTGCCAGCAGCCAAGAATCACTAGGGTATTACGAGCAGTACTTC
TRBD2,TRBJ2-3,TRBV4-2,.,CASSQTSVGGDTQYF,TGTGCCAGCAGCCAGACTAGCGTAGGTGGAGATACGCAGTATTTT
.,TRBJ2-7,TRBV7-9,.,CASSLVSQGHEEQYF,TGTGCCAGCAGCTTAGTCAGCCAGGGACACGAAGAGCAGTACTTC
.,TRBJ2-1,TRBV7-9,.,CASSLRVVQPNEQFF,TGTGCCAGCAGCTTACGGGTAGTACAGCCAAATGAGCAGTTCTTC
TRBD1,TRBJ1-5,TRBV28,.,CASKRTGAGPQHF,TGTGCCAGCAAGAGGACAGGGGCCGGGCCCCAGCATTTT
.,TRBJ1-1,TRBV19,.,CASSPHTGRAFF,TGTGCCAGTAGTCCCCATACAGGGCGGGCTTTCTTT
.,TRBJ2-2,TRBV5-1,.,CASSPDGRVGFTGELFF,TGCGCCAGCAGCCCGGACGGCAGGGTCGGTTTCACCGGGGAGCTGTTTTTT
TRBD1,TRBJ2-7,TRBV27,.,CASSVGQGGYEQYF,TGTGCCAGCAGTGTAGGACAGGGAGGCTACGAGCAGTACTTC
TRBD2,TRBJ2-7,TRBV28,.,CASSFLAESYEQYF,TGTGCCAGCAGTTTCCTAGCGGAATCCTACGAGCAGTACTTC
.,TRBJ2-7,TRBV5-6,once,CASSFSLYIDEQYF,TGTGCCAGCAGCTTTTCACTCTACATAGACGAGCAGTACTTC
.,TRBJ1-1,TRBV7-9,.,CASSSGMNTEAFF,TGTGCCAGCTCTTCGGGGATGAACACTGAAGCTTTCTTT